These 26 T cell receptor beta chains originate from one sample sequenced in a study of shared clonotypes between healthy human individuals. Some clones are missing from TCRdb's copy, which holds only in-frame ones; the method was immunoSEQ multiplex PCR. This sample has some 1,600,000 clones, with roughly 98% found just once. Sequencing used naive CD4+ T cells sorted from blood. Indicated subset: CD45RA+ positively selected. The source is a man aged 25-40 years in good health.

The V call is TRBV6-1, the J call TRBJ1-2, with D unclear. The CDR3 is 13 amino acids. The V gene lost 7 bases and the J gene lost 7 bases, with 16 bases spanning the gap. The germline CDR1 and CDR2 sequences are MNHNS and SASEGT. The CDR3 loop is CASTTPSWSGYTF. For the CDR3, the DNA is TGTGCCAGCACCACCCCCTCATGGTCTGGCTACACCTTC.

The genes are TRBV7-8 and TRBJ2-1; the match to TRBD2 covers 9 bases. Germline V gene sequence: CDR1 SGHVS, CDR2 FQNEAQ. This CDR3 is built from 17 residues. With 1 base clipped from V and 7 bases from J, the junction kept 11 bases outside the gene matches. CDR3 DNA: TGTGCCAGCAGCTTAGAGGTTTTAGCGGGAGCGCGGAATGAGCAGTTCTTC. It is translated as CASSLEVLAGARNEQFF.

The V call is TRBV11-3, the J call TRBJ2-3, with D tentatively TRBD2 (6 bases). Germline values: CDR1 SGHNT, CDR2 YENEEA. Deletions cut 5 bases from V and 4 bases from J, with 13 bases between. The CDR3 sequence is 14 residues long. The CDR3 is CASSRDSPPDTQYF. In DNA form, the CDR3 reads TGTGCCAGCAGCCGGGACTCTCCCCCAGATACGCAGTATTTT.

In this sample, this clone turned up once. J is TRBJ1-5 and V is TRBV4-3; D gene unclear. This CDR3 has 15 amino acids. V dropped 0 bases and J dropped 6 bases, with 12 bases sitting between them. The germline V gene has CDR1 LGHNA and CDR2 YSLEER. CDR3 region: CASSQDNGFAQPQHF. In nucleotides, the CDR3 is TGCGCCAGCAGCCAAGATAATGGTTTCGCTCAGCCCCAGCATTTT.

On this clone: Different DNA sequences within this sample yield the same CDR3. The rearrangement joins TRBV18 to TRBJ2-7, with 7 bases matching TRBD1. The CDR3 spans 13 residues. Trimming cost V 3 bases and J 2 bases; bases outside gene matches: 1. Germline lookup yields CDR1 KGHSH and CDR2 LQKENI. The CDR3 DNA is TGTGCCAGCTCACCCGACAGGGCCTACGAGCAGTACTTC. It yields the protein CASSPDRAYEQYF.

This chain links TRBV5-6 with TRBJ2-1; 10 bases are shared with TRBD2. CDR3 size: 16 residues. Trimming cost V 4 bases and J 11 bases; bases outside gene matches: 15. CDR1 is SGHDT and CDR2 is YYEEEE in the germline V gene. Here the CDR3 reads CASSIQREGLRQQQFF. The CDR3 DNA reads as TGTGCCAGCAGCATACAGCGGGAGGGCCTTCGCCAACAGCAGTTCTTC.

The chain has TRBV19 and TRBJ2-3; 10 bases are shared with TRBD2. The germline gives CDR1 LNHDA, CDR2 SQIVND (reference sequence). The CDR3 length is 14 residues. V dropped 3 bases and J dropped 4; count of bases not matched to a gene: 1. CDR3 coding DNA: TGTGCCAGTAGTATTAGCGGGAGGCCAGATACGCAGTATTTT. Translating gives CASSISGRPDTQYF. The variable domain in full, with the rest retrieved from reference TRBV19 and TRBJ2-3, is DGGITQSPKYLFRKEGQNVTLSCEQNLNHDAMYWYRQDPGQGLRLIYYSQIVNDFQKGDIAEGYSVSREKKESFPLTVTSAQKNPTAFYLCASSISGRPDTQYFGPGTRLTVL.

The genes are TRBV9 and TRBJ1-1; D is possibly TRBD1 (5 bases). CDR1 is SGDLS, CDR2 YYNGEE, per germline. CDR3 size: 15 residues. The V end lost 4 bases, the J end lost 4 bases, and 17 bases lay between the germline ends. The CDR3 loop is CASSLTTAESTEAFF. The CDR3 DNA reads as TGTGCCAGCAGCCTAACGACAGCGGAAAGCACTGAAGCTTTCTTT.

This chain joins TRBV28 and TRBJ2-7; D unclear. The germline V and J ends were trimmed by 6 bases and 0 bases, with 18 bases remaining between them. The CDR3 extends over 16 amino acids. Germline lookup yields CDR1 MDHEN and CDR2 SYDVKM. The CDR3 is CASRTPAGPSSYEQYF. CDR3 nucleotides: TGTGCCAGCAGAACTCCCGCCGGACCGAGCTCCTACGAGCAGTACTTC.

Notes on this clone: The same CDR3 arises from other DNA sequences in this sample as well. The chain carries TRBV2 and TRBJ2-7; D not resolved. The V and J ends lost 6 bases and 0 bases respectively, with 6 bases between them. Germline V gene sequence: CDR1 SNHLY, CDR2 FYNNEI. This CDR3 has 12 residues. The CDR3 is CASSSDSYEQYF. In DNA, the CDR3 is TGTGCCAGCAGCTCCGACTCCTACGAGCAGTACTTC.

The chain carries TRBV5-1 and TRBJ1-2; D not resolved. The CDR3 length is 14 residues. The V end lost 4 bases, the J end lost 6 bases, and 16 bases lay between the germline ends. Germline-derived CDR1 and CDR2 are SGHRS and YFSETQ. The CDR3 loop is CASSVRGVSNGYTF. CDR3 in DNA: TGCGCCAGCAGCGTGAGAGGAGTTTCGAATGGCTACACCTTC.

This chain connects TRBV5-1 to TRBJ2-1, with 7 bases aligning to TRBD2. Germline CDR1 and CDR2: SGHRS and YFSETQ. V lost 4 bases to trimming and J lost 8 bases; unmatched junction nucleotides: 18. This CDR3 spans 17 amino acids. The CDR3 protein is CASSQPRDGRAEDEQFF. The CDR3 DNA sequence: TGCGCCAGCAGCCAGCCCCGTGATGGGAGGGCCGAAGATGAGCAGTTCTTC. Drawing the rest from reference TRBV5-1 and TRBJ2-1, the complete variable domain is KAGVTQTPRYLIKTRGQQVTLSCSPISGHRSVSWYQQTPGQGLQFLFEYFSETQRNKGNFPGRFSGRQFSNSRSEMNVSTLELGDSALYLCASSQPRDGRAEDEQFFGPGTRLTVL.

The J gene is TRBJ2-5, the V gene TRBV18; the D is unclear. This CDR3 contains 15 residues. Germline lookup yields CDR1 KGHSH and CDR2 LQKENI. V was shortened by 0 bases and J by 4 bases, with 12 bases between the two germline ends. CDR3 loop: CASSPPGWQIETQYF. CDR3 sequence (DNA): TGTGCCAGCTCACCACCCGGATGGCAAATAGAGACCCAGTACTTC.

J is TRBJ1-1 and V is TRBV5-1; TRBD1 might be the D (6 bases). V gave up 4 bases and J gave up 5 bases, with 21 bases separating them. The CDR3 totals 16 residues. Germline V gives CDR1 SGHRS, CDR2 YFSETQ. In DNA form, the CDR3 reads TGCGCCAGCAGCCCAACTACAGGGATCCCCGGGACTGAAGCTTTCTTT. This gives the protein CASSPTTGIPGTEAFF.

The V and J genes are TRBV18 and TRBJ2-2; D not resolved. The germline gives CDR1 KGHSH, CDR2 LQKENI. This CDR3 is built from 15 residues. V was clipped by 1 base and J by 1 base, with 7 bases between them. This CDR3 reads CASSPQAKNTGELFF. The CDR3 DNA reads TGTGCCAGCTCACCACAGGCGAAGAACACCGGGGAGCTGTTTTTT.

The V call is TRBV7-9, the J call TRBJ2-3, with 7 positions matching TRBD2. This CDR3 contains 11 residues. Germline V lookup: CDR1 SEHNR, CDR2 FQNEAQ (reference sequence). CDR3 loop: CAAGDSDTQYF. The CDR3 coding sequence is TGTGCGGCGGGGGATTCAGATACGCAGTATTTT.

This clone was detected once. The chain couples TRBV7-2 to TRBJ2-3, with TRBD1 as a possible D gene (6 bases). Germline lookup yields CDR1 SGHTA and CDR2 FQGNSA. The CDR3 runs 16 residues. V gave up 6 bases and J gave up 5 bases, with 21 bases separating them. CDR3 amino acids: CASRISNDRLRDTQYF. CDR3 DNA: TGTGCCAGCAGAATTTCAAACGACAGGTTGAGAGATACGCAGTATTTT. The full variable domain, rest sourced from reference TRBV7-2 and TRBJ2-3, is GAGVSQSPSNKVTEKGKDVELRCDPISGHTALYWYRQSLGQGLEFLIYFQGNSAPDKSGLPSDRFSAERTGGSVSTLTIQRTQQEDSAVYLCASRISNDRLRDTQYFGPGTRLTVL.

CDR3 DNA sequence: TGCGCCAGCAGCTTGGCCATGGGGGGTACCGAGCAGTACTTC. Translation: CASSLAMGGTEQYF. The V gene is TRBV5-1, the J gene TRBJ2-7, with a tentative D call TRBD2 (6 bases). Trimming stripped 0 bases from V and 6 bases from J, with 13 bases between. The CDR3 spans 14 residues. CDR1 is SGHRS and CDR2 is YFSETQ in the germline V gene.

V gene TRBV28 combines with J gene TRBJ1-4; 9 bases are a match to TRBD1. V gave up 5 bases and J gave up 7 bases; unmatched junction bases: 5. Germline loops: CDR1 MDHEN, CDR2 SYDVKM. This CDR3 is built from 14 residues. The CDR3 is CASSKQGASEKLFF. CDR3 sequence (DNA): TGTGCCAGCAGTAAACAGGGGGCGAGTGAAAAACTGTTTTTT.

The genes are TRBV7-8 and TRBJ1-1, with D maybe TRBD1 (5 bases). In germline, CDR1 is SGHVS, CDR2 FQNEAQ. This CDR3 comprises 15 residues. Trimming took 6 bases from V and 0 from J, leaving 14 bases between them. The CDR3 is CASSPMGGVNTEAFF. The CDR3 DNA follows: TGTGCCAGCAGTCCTATGGGGGGAGTGAACACTGAAGCTTTCTTT.

The chain couples TRBV5-1 to TRBJ2-1, with D maybe TRBD1 (7 bases). V lost 4 bases and J lost 6, with 14 bases in between. In germline, CDR1 is SGHRS, CDR2 YFSETQ. The length of the CDR3 is 14 residues. Here the CDR3 reads CASSEGAEGNEQFF. The CDR3 nucleotides read TGCGCCAGCAGCGAGGGGGCGGAGGGCAATGAGCAGTTCTTC.

The chain couples TRBV11-2 to TRBJ1-1; D not resolved. Trimming left V 2 bases short and J 0 bases short, with 10 bases between. The CDR3 consists of 15 residues. Germline-derived CDR1 and CDR2 are SGHAT and FQNNGV. The CDR3 spells CASSLSMALNTEAFF. The DNA for the CDR3 is TGTGCCAGCAGCTTATCAATGGCCTTGAACACTGAAGCTTTCTTT.

The rearrangement links TRBV5-1 to TRBJ2-5; 7 bases are a match to TRBD1. V trimming: 3 bases; J trimming: 2 bases; junction bases outside the gene matches: 4. Germline V gene sequence: CDR1 SGHRS, CDR2 YFSETQ. This CDR3 spans 14 amino acids. This CDR3 reads CASSSLTGQETQYF. CDR3 DNA sequence: TGCGCCAGCAGCTCATTGACAGGGCAAGAGACCCAGTACTTC.

The chain couples TRBV28 to TRBJ2-7; a possible D gene is TRBD1 (5 bases). The length of the CDR3 is 12 residues. Germline-derived CDR1 and CDR2 are MDHEN and SYDVKM. V lost 6 bases and J 6 bases, leaving 12 bases between the germline ends. The CDR3, as DNA: TGTGCCAGCAGGGCCTGGGGCGCCGAGCAGTACTTC. Its protein product is CASRAWGAEQYF.

A remark on this clone: The sample has other DNA sequences that encode this CDR3 too. The gene calls are TRBV5-1 and TRBJ1-1; D uncertain. The V end was cut by 1 base, the J end by 0 bases, with 10 bases between. CDR3 length equals 15 residues. From germline, CDR1 is SGHRS and CDR2 YFSETQ. The CDR3: CASSLSGPLNTEAFF. The CDR3 coding sequence is TGCGCCAGCAGCTTGAGCGGGCCGCTGAACACTGAAGCTTTCTTT.

The chain carries TRBV7-9 and TRBJ2-1; D gene unclear. V shed 4 bases and J shed 3 bases, with 19 bases lying between them. CDR1 is SEHNR, CDR2 FQNEAQ, per germline (reference sequence). The CDR3 consists of 17 residues. The CDR3, as DNA: TGTGCCAGCAGCTCCCCTCCAGGAAGACCAAACTACAATGAGCAGTTCTTC. It is translated as CASSSPPGRPNYNEQFF.